A selection of T cell receptor beta chains follows, all from one sample in a study of shared clonotypes between healthy human individuals. The assay was immunoSEQ multiplex PCR, and TCRdb's table has in-frame clones only and misses some. The table has fewer than 650,000 clones, around 80% seen once. The sequencing input was PBMCs. The receptors originated from a woman in her thirties or forties in good health. Some clones in this sample may be carry-over from other donors' samples. Both conserved end residues are part of each CDR3. Fields, in order: CDR3 DNA, CDR3 protein, D gene, clone size, J gene, V gene. D genes are given only for firm matches. Clone size, where shown, is once, few, many, or a class for clones that have expanded.

CDR3 DNA: TGTGCCAGCAGCCCCTGGGGTAGCTTCAGCTCCTACGAGCAGTACTTC
CDR3 protein: CASSPWGSFSSYEQYF
D gene: NA
clone size: once
J gene: TRBJ2-7
V gene: TRBV7-2

CDR3 DNA: TGTGCCAGTAGGCCGGACAGATCGAGTGGCAATCAGCCCCAGCATTTT
CDR3 protein: CASRPDRSSGNQPQHF
D gene: NA
clone size: NA
J gene: TRBJ1-5
V gene: TRBV19

CDR3 DNA: TGTGCCAGCAGTCCCGGACTAAAGCGTTACGAGCAGTACTTC
CDR3 protein: CASSPGLKRYEQYF
D gene: NA
clone size: NA
J gene: TRBJ2-7
V gene: TRBV28

CDR3 DNA: TGCGCCAGCAGCCCTTTTCGGAGGGAGGGCGGGGAGCTGTTTTTT
CDR3 protein: CASSPFRREGGELFF
D gene: TRBD2
clone size: NA
J gene: TRBJ2-2
V gene: TRBV5-1

CDR3 DNA: TGTGCCAGCAGCTTAGCAGGACAAGCCGAAGCTTTCTTT
CDR3 protein: CASSLAGQAEAFF
D gene: NA
clone size: NA
J gene: TRBJ1-1
V gene: TRBV7-2

CDR3 DNA: TGTGCTCCCCCCTCGGCCCCACGGGGGACCGGGGAGCTGTTTTTT
CDR3 protein: CAPPSAPRGTGELFF
D gene: NA
clone size: NA
J gene: TRBJ2-2
V gene: TRBV30

CDR3 DNA: TGCGCCAGCAGCGAGGGGGACAGGGGATGGGGCACTGAAGCTTTCTTT
CDR3 protein: CASSEGDRGWGTEAFF
D gene: TRBD1
clone size: NA
J gene: TRBJ1-1
V gene: TRBV5-1

CDR3 DNA: TGTGCCAGCAGCCAAGAACATAATACGCAGTATTTT
CDR3 protein: CASSQEHNTQYF
D gene: NA
clone size: NA
J gene: TRBJ2-3
V gene: TRBV4-2

CDR3 DNA: TGTGCCAGCATCGAAAAGGGCGAGCAGTACTTC
CDR3 protein: CASIEKGEQYF
D gene: NA
clone size: NA
J gene: TRBJ2-7
V gene: TRBV11-2

CDR3 DNA: TGTGCCAGCAGTTCCCTAAGAAGCGGGATCAATGAGCAGTTCTTC
CDR3 protein: CASSSLRSGINEQFF
D gene: TRBD2
clone size: NA
J gene: TRBJ2-1
V gene: TRBV6-6

CDR3 DNA: TGTGCCAGCAGTTACCTAGCGTTGTCCTACGAGCAGTACTTC
CDR3 protein: CASSYLALSYEQYF
D gene: NA
clone size: once
J gene: TRBJ2-7
V gene: TRBV6-6

CDR3 DNA: TGCGCCAGCAGCCGGGGACAGGCAGCAGGGCAGACCCAGTACTTC
CDR3 protein: CASSRGQAAGQTQYF
D gene: TRBD1
clone size: NA
J gene: TRBJ2-5
V gene: TRBV4-3

CDR3 DNA: TGTGCCACCAGCAGAGTTAACGTCGCTAGCGGGAGTTACAATGAGCAGTTCTTC
CDR3 protein: CATSRVNVASGSYNEQFF
D gene: TRBD2
clone size: NA
J gene: TRBJ2-1
V gene: TRBV15

CDR3 DNA: TGCGCCAGCAGCCAGGCAGCAACTAATGAAAAACTGTTTTTT
CDR3 protein: CASSQAATNEKLFF
D gene: NA
clone size: NA
J gene: TRBJ1-4
V gene: TRBV4-3

CDR3 DNA: TGTGCCAGCACGATGGTCGGCGGGACAATATTTGGCTACACCTTC
CDR3 protein: CASTMVGGTIFGYTF
D gene: NA
clone size: NA
J gene: TRBJ1-2
V gene: TRBV28

CDR3 DNA: TGCGCCAGCAGTGAGTCGGTAGCGGGAGGGCAAGAGACCCAGTACTTC
CDR3 protein: CASSESVAGGQETQYF
D gene: TRBD2
clone size: NA
J gene: TRBJ2-5
V gene: TRBV10-1